This T cell receptor beta chain was sequenced during a study of T-cell reconstitution after alpha-beta-depleted transplantation in children. General study results and limits: Several patients had high TCRbeta diversity at day 60; it came from surviving recipient T cells and thymic progenitors. Expanded graft clones, several hundred of them, were reportedly the source of alpha-beta T cells about two months after transplant. Newly generated T cells supplied most T-cell counts and diversity one year post-transplant.

Preparing the TCRbeta library involved the use of unique molecular identifiers. TCRdb processed the PCR reads anew with MiXCR; each CDR3 protein has one entry. The sample consists of about 200,000 distinct CDR3 sequences, roughly a sixth of them appearing once. This clonotype was seen a handful of times. Its cognate antigen is unknown. The sequence derives from a male patient between 2 and 9 years old who had a stem cell transplant for acute lymphoblastic leukemia, so the T cells may come from the graft donor. Sequenced here: PBMCs, mostly from graft donor cells, sampled 360 days after TCRalphabeta/CD19-depleted stem cell transplant.

The CDR3 spells CASSDRLAEAFF. As DNA, the CDR3 is TGTGCCAGCAGTGACAGGCTTGCTGAAGCTTTCTTT. The genes are TRBV6-1 and TRBJ1-1; D is undetermined. The CDR3 spans 12 residues. Germline V gene lookup returns CDR1 MNHNS and CDR2 SASEGT. Between the trimmed V and J ends, which lost 3 bases and 6 bases, there was a span of 8 bases.